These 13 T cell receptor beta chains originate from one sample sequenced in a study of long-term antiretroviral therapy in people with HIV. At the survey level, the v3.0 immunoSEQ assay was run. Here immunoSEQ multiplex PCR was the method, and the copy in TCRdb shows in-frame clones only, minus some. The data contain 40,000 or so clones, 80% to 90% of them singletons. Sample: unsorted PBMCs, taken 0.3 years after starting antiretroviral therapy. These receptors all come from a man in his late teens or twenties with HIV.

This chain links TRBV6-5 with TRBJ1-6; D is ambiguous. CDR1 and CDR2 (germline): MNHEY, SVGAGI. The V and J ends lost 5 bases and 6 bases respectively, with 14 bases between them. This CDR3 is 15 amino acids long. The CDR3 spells CASSPFSGGNSPLHF. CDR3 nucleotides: TGTGCCAGCAGTCCCTTTTCCGGAGGTAATTCACCCCTCCACTTT.

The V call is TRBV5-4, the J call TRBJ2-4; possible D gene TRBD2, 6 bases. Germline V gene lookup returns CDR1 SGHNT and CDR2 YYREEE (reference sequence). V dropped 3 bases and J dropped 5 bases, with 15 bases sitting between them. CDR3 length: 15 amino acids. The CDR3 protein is CASSSWSGSQNIQYF. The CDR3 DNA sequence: TGTGCCAGCAGCTCATGGAGCGGGTCCCAAAACATTCAGTACTTC.

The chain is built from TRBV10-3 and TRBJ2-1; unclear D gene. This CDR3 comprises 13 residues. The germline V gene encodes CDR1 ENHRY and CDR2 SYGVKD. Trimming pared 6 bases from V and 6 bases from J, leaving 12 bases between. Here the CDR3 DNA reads TGTGCCATCAGGGACCACCCCGGCAATGAGCAGTTCTTC. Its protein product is CAIRDHPGNEQFF.

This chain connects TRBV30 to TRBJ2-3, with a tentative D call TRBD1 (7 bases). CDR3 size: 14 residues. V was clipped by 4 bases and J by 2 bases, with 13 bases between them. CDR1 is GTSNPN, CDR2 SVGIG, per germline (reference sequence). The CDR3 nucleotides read TGTGCCTGGACAGGGGGGATGGACACAGATACGCAGTATTTT. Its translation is CAWTGGMDTDTQYF.

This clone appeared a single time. The DNA for the CDR3 is TGTGCCAGCAGCATTGCAGGGGTGCACGAGCAGTACTTC. Protein: CASSIAGVHEQYF. The chain couples TRBV4-2 to TRBJ2-7, with D perhaps TRBD1 (6 bases). In germline, CDR1 is LGHNA, CDR2 YNFKEQ. The CDR3 is 13 amino acids. The V gene lost 5 bases and the J gene lost 5 bases, with 13 bases spanning the gap.

CDR3 sequence: CASSLAGNYGYTF. CDR3 DNA sequence: TGTGCCAGCAGCTTAGCAGGGAACTATGGCTACACCTTC. The rearrangement links TRBV11-2 to TRBJ1-2, with D perhaps TRBD1 (5 bases). The CDR3 is 13 residues long. Germline-derived CDR1 and CDR2 are SGHAT and FQNNGV. The V end lost 1 base, the J end lost 2 bases, and 5 bases lay between the germline ends.

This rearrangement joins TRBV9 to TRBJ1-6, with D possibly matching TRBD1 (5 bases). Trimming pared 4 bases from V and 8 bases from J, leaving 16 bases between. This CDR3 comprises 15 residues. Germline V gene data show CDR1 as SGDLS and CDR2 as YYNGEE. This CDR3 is CASSRRGRGDSPLHF. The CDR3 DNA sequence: TGTGCCAGCAGCAGACGGGGGAGGGGAGATTCACCCCTCCACTTT.

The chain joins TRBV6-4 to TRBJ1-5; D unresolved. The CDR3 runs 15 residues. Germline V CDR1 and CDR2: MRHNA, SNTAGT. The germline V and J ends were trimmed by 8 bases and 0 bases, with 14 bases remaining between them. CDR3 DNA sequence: TGTGCCAGCGACACAGCCTTCCATAGCAATCAGCCCCAGCATTTT. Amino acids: CASDTAFHSNQPQHF.

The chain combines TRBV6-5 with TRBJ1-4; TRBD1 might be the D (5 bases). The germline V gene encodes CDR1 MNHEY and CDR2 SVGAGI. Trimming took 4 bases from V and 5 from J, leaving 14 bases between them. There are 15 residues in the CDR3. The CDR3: CASSFFGTGNEKLFF. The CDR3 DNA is TGTGCCAGCAGTTTTTTCGGGACTGGGAATGAAAAACTGTTTTTT.

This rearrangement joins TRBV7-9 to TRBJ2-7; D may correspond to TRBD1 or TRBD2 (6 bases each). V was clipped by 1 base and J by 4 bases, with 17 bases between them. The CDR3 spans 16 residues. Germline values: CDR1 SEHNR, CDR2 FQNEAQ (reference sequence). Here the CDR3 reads CASSLVGRGVSYEQYF. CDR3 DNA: TGTGCCAGCAGCTTAGTAGGTAGGGGGGTGTCGTACGAGCAGTACTTC.

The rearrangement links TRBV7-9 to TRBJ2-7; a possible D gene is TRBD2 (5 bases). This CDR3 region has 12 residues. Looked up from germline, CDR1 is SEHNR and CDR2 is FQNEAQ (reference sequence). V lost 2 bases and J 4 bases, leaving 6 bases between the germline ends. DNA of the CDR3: TGTGCCAGCAGCTTATCGGGGTACGAGCAGTACTTC. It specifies CASSLSGYEQYF.

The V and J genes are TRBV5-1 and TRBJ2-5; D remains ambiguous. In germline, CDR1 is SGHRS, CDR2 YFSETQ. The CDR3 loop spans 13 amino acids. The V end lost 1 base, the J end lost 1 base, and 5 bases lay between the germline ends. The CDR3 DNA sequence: TGCGCCAGCAGCTTGATGGGCCAAGAGACCCAGTACTTC. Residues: CASSLMGQETQYF.

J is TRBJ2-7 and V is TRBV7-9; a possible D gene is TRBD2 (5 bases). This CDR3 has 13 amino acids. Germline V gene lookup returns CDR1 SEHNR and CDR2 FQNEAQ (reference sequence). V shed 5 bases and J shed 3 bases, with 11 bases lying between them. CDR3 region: CASSPTGDYEQYF. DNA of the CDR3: TGTGCCAGCAGCCCGACCGGGGACTACGAGCAGTACTTC.